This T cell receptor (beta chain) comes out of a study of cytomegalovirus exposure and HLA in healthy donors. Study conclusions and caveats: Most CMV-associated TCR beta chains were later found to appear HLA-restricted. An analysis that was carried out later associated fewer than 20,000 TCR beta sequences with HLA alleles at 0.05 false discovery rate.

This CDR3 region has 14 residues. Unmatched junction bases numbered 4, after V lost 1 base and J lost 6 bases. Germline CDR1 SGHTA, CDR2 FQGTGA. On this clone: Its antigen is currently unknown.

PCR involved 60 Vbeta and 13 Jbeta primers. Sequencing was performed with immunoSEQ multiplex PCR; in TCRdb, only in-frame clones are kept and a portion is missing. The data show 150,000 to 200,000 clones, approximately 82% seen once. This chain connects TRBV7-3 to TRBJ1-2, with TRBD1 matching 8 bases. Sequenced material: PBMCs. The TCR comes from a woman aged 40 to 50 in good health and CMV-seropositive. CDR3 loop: CASSLNAGGHGYTF. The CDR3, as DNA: TGTGCCAGCAGCTTAAACGCAGGGGGCCATGGCTACACCTTC.